This is a list of T cell receptor beta chains from one sample in a study of beta chain features in type 1 diabetes. Sequencing was performed with immunoSEQ multiplex PCR; in TCRdb, only in-frame clones are kept and a portion is missing. The repertoire includes 250,000 to 300,000 clones, over 11% of them detected once, and more than 0.015% sits in the top ten. The sequencing input was naive CD4+ T cells from blood. These receptors originate from a young man with type 1 diabetes. Each CDR3 is given with its conserved first and last residue. A D gene is named only where the DNA matches it firmly. The size entry is marked missing in some rows and otherwise reads once, few, many or a size class.

V	J	D	size	CDR3	DNA
TRBV28	TRBJ2-7	NA	few	CASSLATGPHEQYF	TGTGCCAGCAGTCTAGCGACAGGGCCCCACGAGCAGTACTTC
TRBV5-1	TRBJ2-1	TRBD2	NA	CASSLGEGDEQFF	TGCGCCAGCAGCTTGGGGGAGGGAGATGAGCAGTTCTTC
TRBV15	TRBJ2-2	TRBD2	NA	CATSRSGTPGELFF	TGTGCCACCAGCAGAAGCGGGACCCCCGGGGAGCTGTTTTTT
TRBV4-3	TRBJ2-3	TRBD2	NA	CASSQEASGSWTDTQYF	TGCGCCAGCAGCCAAGAGGCTAGCGGGAGTTGGACAGATACGCAGTATTTT
TRBV7-2	TRBJ1-5	NA	NA	CASSSSAFGQPQHF	TGTGCCAGCAGCTCGAGTGCCTTTGGTCAGCCCCAGCATTTT
TRBV14	TRBJ2-7	NA	few	CASSPRLSSYEQYF	TGTGCCAGCAGCCCCCGGTTGAGCTCCTACGAGCAGTACTTC
TRBV7-9	TRBJ1-1	NA	few	CASRGQDTEAFF	TGTGCCAGCAGGGGGCAAGACACTGAAGCTTTCTTT
TRBV19	TRBJ1-2	NA	few	CASSPNDRRWGYTF	TGTGCCAGTAGTCCTAATGACAGGCGTTGGGGCTACACCTTC
TRBV7-9	TRBJ2-2	NA	NA	CASSSRNLGGTGELFF	TGTGCCAGCAGCTCCCGAAATTTGGGGGGCACCGGGGAGCTGTTTTTT
TRBV4-3	TRBJ1-5	TRBD1	NA	CASSPRTGHQPQHF	TGCGCCAGCAGCCCCCGGACAGGCCATCAGCCCCAGCATTTT
TRBV19	TRBJ2-6	NA	NA	CASSRSGTSLSGANVLTF	TGTGCCAGTAGCAGGTCTGGGACATCCCTTTCTGGGGCCAACGTCCTGACTTTC
TRBV5-4	TRBJ2-2	TRBD1	NA	CASSSPDRATGELFF	TGTGCCAGCAGCTCACCGGACAGGGCCACCGGGGAGCTGTTTTTT
TRBV19	TRBJ2-1	TRBD2	few	CASNGGSSHNEQFF	TGTGCCAGTAATGGCGGGAGCTCCCACAATGAGCAGTTCTTC
TRBV28	TRBJ1-1	NA	few	CASPAGSEAFF	TGTGCCAGTCCGGCGGGATCTGAAGCTTTCTTT
TRBV27	TRBJ2-3	NA	few	CASSRLAVEMSTDTQYF	TGTGCCAGCAGCCGATTAGCGGTCGAGATGTCCACAGATACGCAGTATTTT
TRBV7-8	TRBJ2-2	NA	few	CASSLTPAISNTGELFF	TGTGCCAGCAGCTTAACTCCCGCCATTTCGAACACCGGGGAGCTGTTTTTT
TRBV19	TRBJ2-3	TRBD2	NA	CASSPHWTSGRSSTDTQYF	TGTGCCAGTAGTCCTCATTGGACTAGCGGGAGGTCTAGCACAGATACGCAGTATTTT
TRBV4-1	TRBJ2-3	TRBD2	NA	CASSRPARLAGATDTQYF	TGCGCCAGCAGCCGCCCTGCAAGGCTAGCGGGAGCCACAGATACGCAGTATTTT
TRBV9	TRBJ2-6	NA	few	CASSYHLQGMANVLTF	TGTGCCAGCAGCTACCACCTCCAGGGTATGGCCAACGTCCTGACTTTC
TRBV6-5	TRBJ2-3	NA	few	CASRPRRSTDTQYF	TGTGCCAGCAGGCCGAGGCGGAGCACAGATACGCAGTATTTT
TRBV5-1	TRBJ1-1	NA	few	CASRGAGENTEAFF	TGCGCCAGTAGAGGGGCAGGGGAGAACACTGAAGCTTTCTTT
TRBV10-3	TRBJ2-7	NA	few	CAAGEYEQYF	TGTGCCGCCGGAGAGTACGAGCAGTACTTC
TRBV29-1	TRBJ2-1	NA	many	CSAGEPAYNEQFF	TGCAGCGCCGGGGAGCCTGCCTACAATGAGCAGTTCTTC
TRBV5-4	TRBJ2-1	TRBD2	few	CASSRTMTSGRDEQFF	TGTGCCAGCAGCCGCACCATGACTAGCGGGCGGGATGAGCAGTTCTTC
TRBV28	TRBJ2-5	NA	NA	CASIRGAGETQYF	TGTGCCAGCATACGGGGGGCTGGAGAGACCCAGTACTTC
TRBV9	TRBJ2-5	TRBD2	NA	CASSAGTSSETQYF	TGTGCCAGCAGCGCCGGGACTAGTTCAGAGACCCAGTACTTC
TRBV7-8	TRBJ2-1	NA	NA	CASSSPQGVEEQFF	TGTGCCAGCAGCTCCCCCCAGGGTGTCGAAGAGCAGTTCTTC
TRBV4-3	TRBJ2-6	NA	NA	CASSQDHARYSGANVLTF	TGCGCCAGCAGCCAAGACCATGCGCGGTACTCTGGGGCCAACGTCCTGACTTTC
TRBV19	TRBJ2-1	NA	NA	CASSMYSSGYNEQFF	TGTGCCAGTAGTATGTACAGTTCTGGATACAATGAGCAGTTCTTC
TRBV6-5	TRBJ1-1	NA	NA	CASSYPRGTFHTEAFF	TGTGCCAGCAGTTACCCGAGGGGGACCTTCCACACTGAAGCTTTCTTT
TRBV25-1	TRBJ1-1	NA	few	CASSVKTGNTEAFF	TGTGCCAGCAGTGTTAAGACAGGGAACACTGAAGCTTTCTTT
TRBV14	TRBJ1-1	NA	few	CASSETSSRMNTEAFF	TGTGCCAGCAGCGAGACGTCCAGCAGGATGAACACTGAAGCTTTCTTT
TRBV5-1	TRBJ1-4	TRBD1	NA	CASSSIGTGGEKLFF	TGCGCCAGCAGCTCTATAGGGACAGGAGGTGAAAAACTGTTTTTT
TRBV4-3	TRBJ1-5	TRBD1	NA	CASSQDLAGGGYQPQHF	TGCGCCAGCAGCCAAGATCTGGCAGGGGGAGGCTATCAGCCCCAGCATTTT
TRBV5-1	TRBJ2-3	TRBD2	NA	CASSVGTSGSSDTQYF	TGCGCCAGCAGCGTCGGGACTAGCGGTAGTAGCGATACGCAGTATTTT
TRBV7-9	TRBJ2-1	TRBD2	NA	CASSLARGSYNEQFF	TGTGCCAGCAGCTTAGCTCGCGGGAGCTACAATGAGCAGTTCTTC
TRBV7-2	TRBJ1-2	NA	few	CASRPTGNYGYTF	TGTGCCAGCAGACCTACAGGGAACTATGGCTACACCTTC
TRBV5-1	TRBJ1-1	TRBD1	few	CASSFKDRTNTEAFF	TGCGCCAGCAGCTTTAAGGACAGGACGAACACTGAAGCTTTCTTT
TRBV6-6	TRBJ1-5	NA	NA	CASEFRGQPQHF	TGTGCCAGCGAATTTAGGGGCCAGCCCCAGCATTTT
TRBV7-3	TRBJ2-5	TRBD2	NA	CASSPRPGGGETQYF	TGTGCCAGCAGCCCCAGGCCCGGGGGAGGGGAGACCCAGTACTTC
TRBV10-3	TRBJ2-3	NA	NA	CAISRDSSTDTQYF	TGTGCCATCAGTCGGGACTCCAGCACAGATACGCAGTATTTT
TRBV19	TRBJ2-6	TRBD1	NA	CASSIGDRVSGANVLTF	TGTGCCAGTAGTATCGGGGACAGGGTTTCTGGGGCCAACGTCCTGACTTTC
TRBV5-6	TRBJ2-1	NA	NA	CASSFLSPNEQFF	TGTGCCAGCAGCTTTCTCTCCCCCAATGAGCAGTTCTTC
TRBV7-2	TRBJ2-2	NA	NA	CASSFVGQNTGELFF	TGTGCCAGCAGCTTTGTAGGACAAAACACCGGGGAGCTGTTTTTT